The entry below gives a single T cell receptor beta chain sequence along with its context. This clonotype was seen at least ten times. The specificity of this receptor is unknown. The record has no base qualities; no much larger clone is one base away. The library was prepared using RACE. Sequenced using a NextSeq 500. During library preparation, unique molecular identifiers were attached to individual cDNA molecules so that TCRs could be counted in a quantitative, reproducible way. Each blood RNA sample was used to sequence both TCR alpha and TCR beta chains. The paper's processing steps were these. Samples had a median of approximately 96,000 TCRs, with a range from roughly 23,224 to 700,000. The Decombinator software suite was used to annotate V, J and CDR3 in the TCR reads. To make PS versus PT1 abundance plots, every sample was subsampled to the same number of TCRs (28,000). Expanded TCRs were defined as absent before sensitization and observed at least eight times at the 2-week time point. The public reads were quality trimmed at Q25 with fastp and then assembled into clones with MiXCR by TCRdb, keeping productive beta chains. Duplicate CDR3 protein sequences are folded into a single record with the most common DNA and genes. None of the V and J calls come from the authors' own analysis; TCRdb made them. Present in this sample are about 89,000 distinct CDR3 sequences, 10% to 15% of which were seen just once. Approximately 6% of the sample goes to the ten largest clones.

These data come from a study of human T cells and chemical hapten exposure (dated by TCRdb to about 2021). Notes on the research overall: For sensitization, 2% DPC in acetone was applied to a roughly 2 cm by roughly 2 cm area of upper inner arm skin. Patients additionally received weekly therapeutic DPC doses to the scalp throughout the roughly 25-week study period. Patch testing was performed on the upper back with Finn chambers containing 0.01% DPC, and the patch tests were scored after 6 days according to International Contact Dermatitis Research Group standards. Alopecia areata with under or over 50% scalp involvement, alopecia totalis and alopecia universalis were represented in the patient cohort, which was mostly female. Libraries were pooled for sequencing, and per-sample TCR yields varied mainly because of small differences in library volumes within the pool. This study followed changes in the peripheral blood TCR repertoire in vivo during primary and secondary sensitization of alopecia patients to the hapten diphenylcyclopropenone (DPC). Blood samples were taken from patients before sensitization (week 0) and at 2, 6 and about 24 weeks after DPC sensitization. Approximately 28 alopecia patients provided blood for TCR sequencing at one to four time points (pre-sensitization, 2, 6 and 24 weeks).

Relative to germline, V is missing 7 bases and J is missing 0 bases, with 12 bases of the junction outside any gene match. From cysteine to phenylalanine, the CDR3 is 17 amino acids long. Left in the record is the CDR3 DNA by itself, 51 bases read in frame from the first base. CDR1 and CDR2 (MNHEY, SVGAGI) derive from the germline V gene. The sample's time point label, decoded: patch test 3, about 24 weeks after DPC sensitization. The treatment or condition label here, explained by the study, means: therapeutic diphenylcyclopropenone sensitization with weekly scalp DPC. At every patch-test visit, the blood draw took place before the patch test was put on. Patients were considered eligible if aged 18 to 70, diagnosed with alopecia and deemed suitable for DPC therapy, and patients were excluded if pregnant. Total RNA was extracted from unfractionated whole blood that had been collected in Tempus Blood RNA tubes.

Beyond this particular receptor, the publication reports: After repeated subsampling, changes were observed in the strength of the expansion versus patch-test correlation and in the threshold at which the correlation became significant. A positive correlation was found between the number of PT1 expanded TCRs and patch test score, with significance reached at thresholds 8, 16 and 32 but not 4. No change with DPC sensitization was found in the number of TCRs above 1 in 1000 frequency, and no evidence of global repertoire structure alterations was found. Expanded TCRs formed significantly more large CDR3 similarity clusters than pre-sensitization or healthy control sets, consistent with antigen-driven responses. Because every patient had alopecia, a presumed autoimmune disease, the patients' immune response might differ from that of healthy individuals.

The receptor comes from a woman in her fifties or sixties with alopecia areata. Some clones in this sample may be carry-over from other donors' samples. Specimen: whole blood, collected in connection with sensitization to the hapten diphenylcyclopropenone (DPC). The V and J genes are TRBV6-5 and TRBJ2-3, and 8 junction bases match TRBD1. CDR3 sequence: CASKKFRDRRSTDTQYF. The nucleotide sequence is TGTGCCAGCAAAAAATTCCGGGACAGGCGGAGCACAGATACGCAGTATTTT.